This T cell receptor (beta chain) comes out of a study of T cells in Graves' hyperthyroidism and ophthalmopathy. As for the study in general: Before treatment of any kind, peripheral blood was taken at initial diagnosis.

This clonotype was observed at least ten times. Antigen unknown. Among ophthalmopathy patients, the Clinical Activity Score reached at least 3, the NOSPECS grade reached at least 4, and duration remained under 3 months. Out of approximately 9.9 ml of fresh peripheral blood came the PBMCs. Researchers amplified the TCR beta CDR3 regions from RNA transcripts. HTBI primers were the set used in a first-round RT-PCR of the TCR CDR3. From the multiplex PCR reads, TCRdb called clonotypes with MiXCR, one entry per CDR3 protein. Of 350,000 or so distinct CDR3 sequences in the sample, about a sixth were seen once. Regarding the study as a whole: A 13 V-J signature model discriminated ophthalmopathy versus stable hyperthyroidism.

V lost 6 bases, J lost 13 bases, and 18 bases lay in between. This CDR3 has 12 amino acids. Germline V CDR1 and CDR2: PRHDT, FYEKMQ (reference sequence). This TCR derives from a woman aged 40 to 55 with Graves' ophthalmopathy. The V call is TRBV13, the J call TRBJ1-2, with D maybe TRBD1 (5 bases). Sequenced material: blood. CDR3 sequence reads: CASRTSGGIATF. The CDR3 DNA follows: TGTGCCAGCAGGACGAGCGGGGGGATCGCCACCTTC.